Presented here are 29 T cell receptor beta chains from one specimen sequenced in a study of blood T cell repertoires in COVID-19. Measured with immunoSEQ multiplex PCR; TCRdb has only the in-frame clones, and not every one. Here the sample spans about 260,000 clones, 85% to 90% being singletons. Sequencing was performed on peripheral blood. The receptors come from a woman in her thirties or forties with acute or convalescent COVID-19.

The chain employs TRBV20-1 and TRBJ2-5; D perhaps matches TRBD1 (5 bases). V lost 6 bases and J 6 bases, leaving 11 bases between the germline ends. Per germline, CDR1 DFQATT and CDR2 SNEGSKA (reference sequence). The length of the CDR3 is 11 residues. The CDR3: CSASQGKTQYF. CDR3 DNA sequence: TGCAGTGCCAGCCAGGGAAAGACCCAGTACTTC.

The chain is built from TRBV30 and TRBJ1-2; D is unclear. There are 13 residues in the CDR3. Trimming pared 4 bases from V and 4 bases from J, leaving 13 bases between. Germline V gene lookup returns CDR1 GTSNPN and CDR2 SVGIG (reference sequence). The CDR3 here is CAWKFGQFYGYTF. The CDR3 nucleotides read TGTGCCTGGAAATTTGGTCAGTTCTATGGCTACACCTTC.

The genes are TRBV18 and TRBJ2-3; D possibly corresponds to TRBD1 (5 bases). V lost 0 bases and J 1 base, leaving 14 bases between the germline ends. The CDR3 runs to 17 residues. CDR1 KGHSH and CDR2 LQKENI come from the germline V gene. Here the CDR3 reads CASSPPFEAGRTDTQYF. The CDR3, as DNA: TGTGCCAGCTCACCACCTTTTGAGGCAGGGCGCACAGATACGCAGTATTTT.

This clone was counted a few times. The rearrangement joins TRBV6-4 to TRBJ1-6; TRBD1 might be the D (6 bases). V lost 2 bases and J 7 bases, leaving 6 bases between the germline ends. CDR3 length equals 13 residues. In germline, CDR1 is MRHNA, CDR2 SNTAGT. The CDR3 sequence: CASSDRGNSPLHF. As DNA, the CDR3 is TGTGCCAGCAGTGACAGGGGGAATTCACCCCTCCACTTT.

The V gene is TRBV25-1, the J gene TRBJ2-3; D possibly corresponds to TRBD2 (5 bases). Germline assignment: CDR1 MGHDK and CDR2 SYGVNS. The CDR3 has 13 amino acids. Trimming took off 3 bases at V and 8 bases at J, with 12 bases between the two ends. CDR3 sequence: CASSDPGRGTQYF. The CDR3 bases are TGTGCCAGCAGTGACCCCGGCCGGGGTACGCAGTATTTT.

The rearrangement joins TRBV6-5 to TRBJ1-1; D is undetermined. Germline V gene data show CDR1 as MNHEY and CDR2 as SVGAGI. V was pared by 6 bases and J by 3 bases, with 8 bases between. This CDR3 is 12 amino acids long. CDR3 nucleotide sequence: TGTGCCAGCAGGGGCCAGGACACTGAAGCTTTCTTT. Residues: CASRGQDTEAFF.

The rearrangement links TRBV30 to TRBJ1-2; 10 bases are a match to TRBD1. The V gene's germline CDR1 is GTSNPN and CDR2 SVGIG (reference sequence). The CDR3 runs to 13 residues. After removal of 0 bases from V and 8 bases from J, the junction contained 3 bases not matched to a gene. This CDR3 reads CAWSVGTGVGYTF. The DNA of the CDR3 is TGTGCCTGGAGTGTAGGGACAGGGGTCGGCTACACCTTC.

The gene calls are TRBV9 and TRBJ2-5; 10 bases are shared with TRBD2. CDR3 length: 15 amino acids. The germline V gene encodes CDR1 SGDLS and CDR2 YYNGEE. J was trimmed by 1 base and V by 0 bases; bases with no gene match: 0. CDR3 DNA: TGTGCCAGCAGCGTAGCTAGCGGGGGCCAAGAGACCCAGTACTTC. Protein: CASSVASGGQETQYF. The full variable domain, its missing parts supplied by reference TRBV9 and TRBJ2-5, is DSGVTQTPKHLITATGQRVTLRCSPRSGDLSVYWYQQSLDQGLQFLIQYYNGEERAKGNILERFSAQQFPDLHSELNLSSLELGDSALYFCASSVASGGQETQYFGPGTRLLVL.

The sample holds a few counts of this clone. CDR3 bases: TGTGCCAGCAGTTCGAAAGGACAGCGCAATCAGCCCCAGCATTTT. The encoded protein is CASSSKGQRNQPQHF. This rearrangement joins TRBV6-5 to TRBJ1-5, with D possibly matching TRBD1 (6 bases). The germline V gene encodes CDR1 MNHEY and CDR2 SVGAGI. The ends were cut back, 4 bases at V and 2 bases at J, with 12 bases in the middle. CDR3 size: 15 residues.

The chain is built from TRBV7-9 and TRBJ2-6; 10 bases line up with TRBD1. J gave up 3 bases and V 5 bases, and 13 bases lay outside the gene matches. Germline values: CDR1 SEHNR, CDR2 FQNEAQ (reference sequence). This CDR3 is 19 amino acids long. CDR3 bases: TGTGCCAGCAGCCCCCAGGGCGGGACAGGGGCTAGTGGGGCCAACGTCCTGACTTTC. Its protein product is CASSPQGGTGASGANVLTF.

This chain uses TRBV7-3 with TRBJ2-1; possible D gene TRBD2, 6 bases. V lost 9 bases, J lost 0 bases, and 18 bases lay in between. Germline lookup yields CDR1 SGHTA and CDR2 FQGTGA. This CDR3 spans 16 amino acids. This chain's CDR3 is CASSPYLGSSYNEQFF. The CDR3 DNA sequence: TGTGCCAGTAGCCCCTATCTCGGGAGCTCCTACAATGAGCAGTTCTTC.

The chain is built from TRBV7-9 and TRBJ2-3; D might be TRBD1 (5 bases). Germline assignment: CDR1 SEHNR and CDR2 FQNEAQ (reference sequence). CDR3 length: 14 amino acids. V was shortened by 1 base and J by 6 bases, with 11 bases between the two germline ends. The CDR3 nucleotides are TGTGCCAGCAGCTTAGGCAGGGCAGGGGATACGCAGTATTTT. This sequence encodes CASSLGRAGDTQYF.

This chain joins TRBV21-1 and TRBJ1-5. TRBV21-1 is an annotated pseudogene. The CDR3 runs to 14 residues. CDR3 sequence (DNA): TGTGCCAGCAGCAAGGGAGCTAGCAATCAGCCCCAGCATTTT. As protein: CASSKGASNQPQHF.

The chain recombines TRBV18 with TRBJ2-3; a possible D gene is TRBD1 (7 bases). The V end was cut by 3 bases, the J end by 0 bases, with 10 bases between. CDR3 size: 15 residues. Germline-derived CDR1 and CDR2 are KGHSH and LQKENI. CDR3 in amino acids: CASSPGGQSTDTQYF. DNA of the CDR3: TGTGCCAGCTCACCGGGGGGACAGAGCACAGATACGCAGTATTTT.

The genes are TRBV6-1 and TRBJ1-2, with D uncertain. Germline V gene data show CDR1 as MNHNS and CDR2 as SASEGT. The ends were cut back, 1 base at V and 5 bases at J, with 11 bases in the middle. The CDR3 is made up of 14 amino acids. CDR3 DNA sequence: TGTGCCAGCAGTGAAGGCGTCGCTACTTATGGCTACACCTTC. Translated: CASSEGVATYGYTF.

Concerning this clone itself: Other DNA variants within this sample encode the same CDR3. The chain is built from TRBV9 and TRBJ1-6; D is uncertain. V dropped 0 bases and J dropped 7 bases, with 8 bases sitting between them. This CDR3 contains 14 residues. Germline values: CDR1 SGDLS, CDR2 YYNGEE. The CDR3 DNA reads as TGTGCCAGCAGCGTAGGGCTCCAAAATTCACCCCTCCACTTT. It translates to CASSVGLQNSPLHF. Looking up the rest from reference TRBV9 and TRBJ1-6 gives the full variable domain: DSGVTQTPKHLITATGQRVTLRCSPRSGDLSVYWYQQSLDQGLQFLIQYYNGEERAKGNILERFSAQQFPDLHSELNLSSLELGDSALYFCASSVGLQNSPLHFGNGTRLTVT.

CDR3 sequence reads: CASRVTPRGLNTDTQYF. The CDR3 DNA sequence: TGTGCCAGCAGGGTGACTCCCAGGGGGCTAAACACAGATACGCAGTATTTT. V is TRBV2 and J is TRBJ2-3, with 8 bases fitting TRBD1. Per the germline V gene, CDR1 is SNHLY and CDR2 is FYNNEI. The CDR3 sequence is 17 residues long. The V and J ends lost 6 bases and 2 bases, in that order; junction bases with no gene match: 13. Using reference TRBV2 and TRBJ2-3 for the parts outside the CDR3, the full variable domain is EPEVTQTPSHQVTQMGQEVILRCVPISNHLYFYWYRQILGQKVEFLVSFYNNEISEKSEIFDDQFSVERPDGSNFTLKIRSTKLEDSAMYFCASRVTPRGLNTDTQYFGPGTRLTVL.

This clone was observed a single time. The V and J genes are TRBV5-1 and TRBJ2-1; TRBD2 matches at 15 bases. V shed 2 bases and J 0 bases; nucleotides not matched to a gene: 6. This CDR3 comprises 19 residues. The V gene's germline CDR1 is SGHRS and CDR2 YFSETQ. DNA for the CDR3: TGCGCCAGCAGCTTCCCCGGGACTAGCGGGGGGCTCTCCTACAATGAGCAGTTCTTC. Amino acid sequence: CASSFPGTSGGLSYNEQFF.

V is TRBV19 and J is TRBJ1-1; TRBD1 matches at 8 bases. V lost 9 bases and J lost 1; bases outside the gene matches: 7. The germline CDR1 and CDR2 sequences are LNHDA and SQIVND (reference sequence). CDR3 size: 14 residues. The CDR3 DNA follows: TGTGCCAGCGAAACAGGGGGTACGAACACTGAAGCTTTCTTT. It translates to CASETGGTNTEAFF.

The rearrangement uses TRBV7-7 and TRBJ2-1; TRBD2 might be the D (6 bases). The CDR3 sequence is 15 residues long. CDR1 is SSHAT and CDR2 is FNYEAQ in the germline V gene (reference sequence). Trimming removed 3 bases at V and 8 bases at J, with 17 bases between. CDR3 protein: CASSFSGPNGDEQFF. Written as DNA, the CDR3 is TGTGCCAGCAGCTTTAGCGGCCCAAACGGGGATGAGCAGTTCTTC.

The V call is TRBV4-1, the J call TRBJ2-3; possibly TRBD2 for D (6 bases). The V gene lost 4 bases and the J gene lost 1 base, with 12 bases spanning the gap. The CDR3 covers 15 residues. From germline, CDR1 is MGHRA and CDR2 YSYEKL. In DNA, the CDR3 is TGCGCCAGCAGCCCACTGGGAGGACGCACAGATACGCAGTATTTT. Encoded protein: CASSPLGGRTDTQYF.

J is TRBJ2-3 and V is TRBV19; the D gene is possibly TRBD1 (6 bases). Trimming cost V 3 bases and J 1 base, with 8 bases left between them. Looked up from germline, CDR1 is LNHDA and CDR2 is SQIVND (reference sequence). This CDR3 region has 14 residues. Written as DNA, the CDR3 is TGTGCCAGTAGTATCCCAGGGGGCACAGATACGCAGTATTTT. This codes for CASSIPGGTDTQYF.

V is TRBV7-3 and J is TRBJ1-2; tentatively, D is TRBD1 (6 bases). Trimming took 5 bases from V and 4 from J, leaving 14 bases between them. CDR1 SGHTA and CDR2 FQGTGA come from the germline V gene. The CDR3 consists of 14 residues. The CDR3 protein is CASSLNGQSYGYTF. Written as DNA, the CDR3 is TGTGCCAGCAGCCTTAACGGACAGAGCTATGGCTACACCTTC.

The V gene is TRBV30, the J gene TRBJ2-1; tentative D call: TRBD2 (6 bases). The CDR3 runs to 13 residues. The germline gives CDR1 GTSNPN, CDR2 SVGIG (reference sequence). V was trimmed by 2 bases and J by 4 bases, leaving 9 bases between them. As DNA, the CDR3 is TGTGCCTGGAGTATAGCGGAATACAATGAGCAGTTCTTC. This sequence encodes CAWSIAEYNEQFF.

This chain links TRBV19 with TRBJ1-2, with D possibly TRBD1 on 6 matching bases. There are 15 residues in the CDR3. Trimming took 5 bases from V and 5 from J, leaving 18 bases between them. Per the germline V gene, CDR1 is LNHDA and CDR2 is SQIVND (reference sequence). The CDR3 bases are TGTGCCAGTAGTGAACAGGGAGTCAGTCCTTATGGCTACACCTTC. Encoded protein: CASSEQGVSPYGYTF. Full variable domain (missing parts from reference TRBV19 and TRBJ1-2): DGGITQSPKYLFRKEGQNVTLSCEQNLNHDAMYWYRQDPGQGLRLIYYSQIVNDFQKGDIAEGYSVSREKKESFPLTVTSAQKNPTAFYLCASSEQGVSPYGYTFGSGTRLTVV.

This rearrangement joins TRBV30 to TRBJ2-7; 11 nucleotides line up with TRBD1. V was pared by 5 bases and J by 0 bases, with 15 bases of the junction left unmatched. The V gene's germline CDR1 is GTSNPN and CDR2 SVGIG (reference sequence). The length of the CDR3 is 18 residues. This chain's CDR3 is CAWAGGRDRGESSYEQYV. The CDR3 bases are TGTGCCTGGGCCGGGGGCCGGGACAGGGGGGAGAGCTCCTACGAGCAGTACGTC.

V usage is TRBV4-1 and J usage is TRBJ2-2; D is possibly TRBD1 (6 bases). The V gene lost 1 base and the J gene lost 5 bases, with 11 bases spanning the gap. In germline, CDR1 is MGHRA, CDR2 YSYEKL. There are 15 residues in the CDR3. The CDR3 loop reads CASSQVQGVTGELFF. For the CDR3, the DNA is TGCGCCAGCAGCCAAGTACAGGGAGTAACCGGGGAGCTGTTTTTT.

The V call is TRBV27, the J call TRBJ1-6; TRBD1 matches 8 bases. The CDR3 is made up of 15 amino acids. J gave up 4 bases and V 5 bases, and 4 bases lay outside the gene matches. CDR1 and CDR2 (germline): MNHEY, SMNVEV (reference sequence). The CDR3 DNA is TGTGCCAGCAGTACCCAGGGGGCTTATAATTCACCCCTCCACTTT. Translated: CASSTQGAYNSPLHF.

The chain joins TRBV27 to TRBJ1-2, with D maybe TRBD1 (6 bases). The V and J ends lost 7 bases and 6 bases respectively, with 24 bases between them. There are 16 residues in the CDR3. The germline CDR1 and CDR2 sequences are MNHEY and SMNVEV (reference sequence). The CDR3 nucleotides read TGTGCCAGCATGTCGCCCAACCAACCAGGGGCGGATGGCTACACCTTC. This codes for CASMSPNQPGADGYTF.